This TCR beta chain emerged from a study of shared clonotypes between healthy human individuals. V lost 4 bases to trimming and J lost 0 bases, with 7 bases between them. The CDR3 runs to 13 residues. Per the germline V gene, CDR1 is LNHDA and CDR2 is SQIVND (reference sequence). Splitting of CD4+ cells produced CD45RA+ naive and CD45RA-negative memory subsets. Sequencing was performed with immunoSEQ multiplex PCR; in TCRdb, only in-frame clones are kept and a portion is missing. The top ten hold roughly 0.13% of the sample, which has 2,100,000 or so clones, approximately 94% seen once. Of note for this clone: Other DNA sequences in the same sample also yield this CDR3.

The J gene is TRBJ2-7, the V gene TRBV19; D gene ambiguous. Sequences were obtained from naive CD4+ T cells sorted from blood. As for subset: CD45RA+ positively selected. This clonotype was sampled from a man younger than 30 in good health. In DNA, the CDR3 is TGTGCCAGTAGTACCGTGAGCTCCTACGAGCAGTACTTC. Its translation: CASSTVSSYEQYF.